These T cell receptor beta chains were read from a single sample in a study of PD-1 blockade in classical Hodgkin lymphoma. The assay was immunoSEQ multiplex PCR, and TCRdb's table has in-frame clones only and misses some. The sample includes about 32,000 clones, around 82% of them seen just once. The sample was peripheral blood mononuclear cells (PBMCs), taken before the fourth cycle of nivolumab. These receptors all come from a human donor with classical Hodgkin lymphoma. Both conserved end residues are part of each CDR3. The D gene is left open where the match is weak. Clone sizes are given selectively: once, few, many, or a class where the clone is expanded.

>TRBJ2-1|.|TRBD1|TRBV7-9
TGTGCCAGCAGCCCACCGAGGACAGGGGAAGTTCGCGAGCAGTTCTTC
CASSPPRTGEVREQFF
>TRBJ2-1|.|TRBD2|TRBV29-1
TGCAGCGGGAGGACTAGCGGGAGGGGGTCCTACAATGAGCAGTTCTTC
CSGRTSGRGSYNEQFF
>TRBJ2-3|.|.|TRBV9
TGTGCCAGCAGCGCGTATGGGGATACGCAGTATTTT
CASSAYGDTQYF
>TRBJ2-3|.|TRBD2|TRBV2
TGTGCCAGCAGTAACGGACTAGCCACCTTCACAGATACGCAGTATTTT
CASSNGLATFTDTQYF
>TRBJ1-1|few|TRBD1|TRBV7-3
TGTGCCAGCAGCTTAAATCCAGGGGGAACTGAAGCTTTCTTT
CASSLNPGGTEAFF
>TRBJ1-3|.|.|TRBV5-1
TGCGCCAGCAGCTTGGCCCCCAAGAGGGTCCCTGGAAACACCATATATTTT
CASSLAPKRVPGNTIYF
>TRBJ1-3|few|.|TRBV7-5
TGTGCCAGCAGCTTACCCCGGGACAACTCTGGAAACACCATATATTTT
CASSLPRDNSGNTIYF
>TRBJ1-1|.|TRBD1|TRBV6-5
TGTGCCAGCAGGAGGGGGCAGGAAAACACTGAAGCTTTCTTT
CASRRGQENTEAFF
>TRBJ2-1|.|.|TRBV4-1
TGCGCCAGCAGCCACCCAATGGGAGCCTACAATGAGCAGTTCTTC
CASSHPMGAYNEQFF
>TRBJ1-1|.|TRBD1|TRBV29-1
TGCAGCGTCACTAAGGACAGGGCTGGCGGTGAAGCTTTCTTT
CSVTKDRAGGEAFF
>TRBJ1-5|.|.|TRBV4-1
TGCGCCAGCAGCCATGGGGTGGGCCAGCCCCAGCATTTT
CASSHGVGQPQHF
>TRBJ1-6|.|.|TRBV19
TGTGCCAGTTCGACAGAAATAGGACCCCTCCACTTT
CASSTEIGPLHF
>TRBJ1-1|medium-sized|.|TRBV9
TGTGCCAGCAGCGTAGGACCCATGAACACTGAAGCTTTCTTT
CASSVGPMNTEAFF
>TRBJ1-6|.|.|TRBV6-5
TGTGCCAGCAGTTACAGGGGACTTAATTCACCCCTCCACTTT
CASSYRGLNSPLHF
>TRBJ1-2|.|.|TRBV11-3
TGTGCCAGGGATCAGGGTCGGCGATCCTATGGCTACACCTTC
CARDQGRRSYGYTF
>TRBJ2-1|.|TRBD1|TRBV7-9
TGTGCCAGCAGCTTCCGTAGGGACAGGGACAACAATGAGCAGTTCTTC
CASSFRRDRDNNEQFF
>TRBJ2-2|.|.|TRBV19
TGTGCCAGTGCACTCCGGGGCGGGGAGCTGTTTTTT
CASALRGGELFF
>TRBJ1-5|.|.|TRBV9
TGTGCCAGCAGCGCCGGGGGAGGCAGCAATCAGCCCCAGCATTTT
CASSAGGGSNQPQHF
>TRBJ1-2|medium-sized|TRBD1|TRBV6-1
TGTGCCAGCATTCTAGGGACAGCTTGGGATGGCTACACCTTC
CASILGTAWDGYTF
>TRBJ1-1|.|.|TRBV6-6
TGTGCCAGCAGTTACCCCGGGGACACTGAAGCTTTCTTT
CASSYPGDTEAFF
>TRBJ1-1|.|TRBD1|TRBV27
TGTGCCAGCAGTCCACAAACGGGACAGGGGAACACTGAAGCTTTCTTT
CASSPQTGQGNTEAFF